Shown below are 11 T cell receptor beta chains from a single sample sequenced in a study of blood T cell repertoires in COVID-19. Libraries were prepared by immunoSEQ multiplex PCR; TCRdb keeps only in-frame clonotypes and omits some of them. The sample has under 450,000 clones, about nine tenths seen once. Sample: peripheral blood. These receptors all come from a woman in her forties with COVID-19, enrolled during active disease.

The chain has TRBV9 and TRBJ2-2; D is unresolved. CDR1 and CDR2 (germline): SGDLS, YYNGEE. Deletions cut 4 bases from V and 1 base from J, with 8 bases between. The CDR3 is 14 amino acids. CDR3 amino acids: CASSSRLNTGELFF. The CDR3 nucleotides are TGTGCCAGCAGCTCACGACTGAACACCGGGGAGCTGTTTTTT. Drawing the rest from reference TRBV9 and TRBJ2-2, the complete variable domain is DSGVTQTPKHLITATGQRVTLRCSPRSGDLSVYWYQQSLDQGLQFLIQYYNGEERAKGNILERFSAQQFPDLHSELNLSSLELGDSALYFCASSSRLNTGELFFGEGSRLTVL.

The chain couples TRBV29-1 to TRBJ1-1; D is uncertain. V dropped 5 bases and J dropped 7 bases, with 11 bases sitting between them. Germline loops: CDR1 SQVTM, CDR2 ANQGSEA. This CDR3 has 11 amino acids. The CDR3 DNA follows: TGCAGCGTTCTGACGGGGAGTGAAGCTTTCTTT. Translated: CSVLTGSEAFF.

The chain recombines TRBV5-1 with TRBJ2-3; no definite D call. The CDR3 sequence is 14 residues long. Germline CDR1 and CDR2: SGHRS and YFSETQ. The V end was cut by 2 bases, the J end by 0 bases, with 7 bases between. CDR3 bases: TGCGCCAGCAGCTTAGACAAGAGCACAGATACGCAGTATTTT. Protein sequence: CASSLDKSTDTQYF.

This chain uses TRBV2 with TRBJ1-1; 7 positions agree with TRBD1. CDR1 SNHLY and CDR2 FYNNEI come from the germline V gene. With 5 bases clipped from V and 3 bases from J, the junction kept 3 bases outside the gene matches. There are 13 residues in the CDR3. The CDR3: CASSRDSYTEAFF. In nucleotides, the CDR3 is TGTGCCAGCAGTAGGGACAGCTACACTGAAGCTTTCTTT.

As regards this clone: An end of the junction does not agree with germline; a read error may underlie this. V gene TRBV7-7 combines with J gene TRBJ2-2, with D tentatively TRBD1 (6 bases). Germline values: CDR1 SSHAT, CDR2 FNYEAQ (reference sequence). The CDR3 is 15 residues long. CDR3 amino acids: CASSSNRVPGGELFF. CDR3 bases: TGTGCTAGCAGCTCAAACAGGGTTCCAGGGGGGGAGCTGTTTTTT.

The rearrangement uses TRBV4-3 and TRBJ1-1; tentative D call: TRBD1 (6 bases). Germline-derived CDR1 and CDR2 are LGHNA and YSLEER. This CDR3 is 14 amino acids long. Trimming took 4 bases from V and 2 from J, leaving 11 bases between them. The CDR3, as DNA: TGCGCCAGCAGCCGAGACAGGCATAACACTGAAGCTTTCTTT. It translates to CASSRDRHNTEAFF.

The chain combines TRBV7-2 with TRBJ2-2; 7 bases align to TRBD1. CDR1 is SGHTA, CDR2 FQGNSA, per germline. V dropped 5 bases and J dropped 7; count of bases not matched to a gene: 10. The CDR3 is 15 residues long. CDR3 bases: TGTGCCAGCAGCGTAACTCAGGGGGTGGGCGGGGAGCTGTTTTTT. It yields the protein CASSVTQGVGGELFF.

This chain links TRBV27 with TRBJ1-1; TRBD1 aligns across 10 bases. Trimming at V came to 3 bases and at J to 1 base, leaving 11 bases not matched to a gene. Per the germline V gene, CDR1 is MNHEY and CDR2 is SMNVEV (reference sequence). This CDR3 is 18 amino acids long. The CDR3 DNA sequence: TGTGCCAGCAGTTTTGAGCGCGACAGGGGGCGTCGGAACACTGAAGCTTTCTTT. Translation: CASSFERDRGRRNTEAFF.

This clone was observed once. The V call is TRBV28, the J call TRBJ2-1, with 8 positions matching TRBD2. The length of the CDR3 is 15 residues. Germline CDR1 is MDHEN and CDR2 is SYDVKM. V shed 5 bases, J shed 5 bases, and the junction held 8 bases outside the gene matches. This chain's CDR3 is CASSVRGGGNNEQFF. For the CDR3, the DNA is TGTGCCAGCAGTGTACGGGGGGGCGGGAACAATGAGCAGTTCTTC.

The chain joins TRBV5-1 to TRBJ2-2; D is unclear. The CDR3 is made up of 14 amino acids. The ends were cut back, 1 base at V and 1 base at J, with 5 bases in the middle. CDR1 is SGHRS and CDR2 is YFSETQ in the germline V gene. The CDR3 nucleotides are TGCGCCAGCAGCTTGACAGAGAACACCGGGGAGCTGTTTTTT. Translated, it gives CASSLTENTGELFF. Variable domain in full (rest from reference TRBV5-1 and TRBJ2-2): KAGVTQTPRYLIKTRGQQVTLSCSPISGHRSVSWYQQTPGQGLQFLFEYFSETQRNKGNFPGRFSGRQFSNSRSEMNVSTLELGDSALYLCASSLTENTGELFFGEGSRLTVL.

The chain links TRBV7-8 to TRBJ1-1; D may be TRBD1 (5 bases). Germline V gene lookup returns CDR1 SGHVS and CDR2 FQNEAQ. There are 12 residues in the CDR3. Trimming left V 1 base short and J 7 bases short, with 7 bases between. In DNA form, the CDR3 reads TGTGCCAGCAGCTTAGTTAGGGGTGAAGCTTTCTTT. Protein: CASSLVRGEAFF.